The table lists the clone carrying this T cell receptor beta chain with a few counts. The sample holds other DNA sequences that translate to the same CDR3. V lost 4 bases, J lost 3 bases, and 4 bases lay in between. The CDR3 consists of 11 residues. The V gene's germline CDR1 is MNHEY and CDR2 SMNVEV (reference sequence). These data belong to a study of blood T cell repertoires in COVID-19. The overall study: PBMCs, B-cell-depleted T cells, or T cells were the source of the cDNA or gDNA that made up the material.

Clones were sequenced by immunoSEQ multiplex PCR, and TCRdb holds only the in-frame ones, with some missing. In the table there are approximately 330,000 clones, approximately 88% of which are singletons. The receptor's source is a man aged 30 to 45 with COVID-19, enrolled during active disease. The chain is built from TRBV27 and TRBJ2-7, with no clear D. Sample: peripheral blood. CDR3: CASSSYYEQYF. In DNA, the CDR3 is TGTGCCAGCAGTTCGTACTACGAGCAGTACTTC.